This TCR beta chain was profiled in a study of T-cell memory formation after mild COVID-19. Regarding the study as a whole: Whereas later expanders leaned CD4+, clones contracting day 15 to 85 showed a balanced CD4/CD8 makeup. Second-wave clones reaching peak frequency on day 37 lacked confirmed SARS-CoV-2 specificity. Within pre-infection memory, some responding clones were found, suggesting cross-reactive memory joined.

Worth noting for this clonotype: What it recognizes is unknown.

TCRdb redid the calling of the 5' RACE reads with MiXCR, one entry per CDR3 protein. The sample has about 150,000 distinct CDR3 sequences, under 25% seen once. The sequenced material came from PBMCs or a T cell subset sorted from them (not recorded which). The source of this sequence is an adult woman who had mild COVID-19 (a few samples of this study predate the infection). Cell type and time point are not known.

CDR3: CASSWSGVPGYTF. CDR3 coding DNA: TGTGCCAGCAGCTGGTCCGGGGTTCCTGGCTACACCTTC. The rearrangement links TRBV5-6 to TRBJ1-2; D not certain. Between the trimmed V and J ends, which lost 3 bases and 7 bases, there was a span of 13 bases. Germline CDR1 and CDR2: SGHDT and YYEEEE. There are 13 residues in the CDR3.